Following are 4 T cell receptor beta chains from one sample sequenced in a study of T cell changes during pregnancy in multiple sclerosis. Clones were sequenced by immunoSEQ multiplex PCR, and TCRdb holds only the in-frame ones, with some missing. The data show 45,000 to 55,000 clones, 85% to 90% seen once. Here the sequenced sample was peripheral blood, taken in the first trimester of pregnancy. Receptor source: a female donor with multiple sclerosis, enrolled in a pregnancy study.

The V gene is TRBV7-9, the J gene TRBJ2-3; D not certain. Trimming took 2 bases from V and 2 from J, leaving 5 bases between them. Germline assignment: CDR1 SEHNR and CDR2 FQNEAQ (reference sequence). This CDR3 region has 13 residues. The CDR3 is CASSLPYTDTQYF. CDR3 DNA sequence: TGTGCCAGCAGCTTACCCTACACAGATACGCAGTATTTT.

V usage is TRBV30 and J usage is TRBJ1-4; D unresolved. CDR3 length: 18 residues. Trimming cost V 1 base and J 6 bases, with 24 bases left between them. The germline gives CDR1 GTSNPN, CDR2 SVGIG (reference sequence). The CDR3 here is CAWSAGLRGATRDEKLFF. DNA for the CDR3: TGTGCCTGGAGTGCAGGACTCCGGGGAGCAACAAGGGATGAAAAACTGTTTTTT.

This clone was seen a single time. The chain couples TRBV4-3 to TRBJ1-2; TRBD1 might be the D (5 bases). The CDR3 extends over 16 amino acids. V was pared by 0 bases and J by 6 bases, with 17 bases between. CDR1 is LGHNA and CDR2 is YSLEER in the germline V gene. The CDR3 nucleotides are TGCGCCAGCAGCCAAGAGGGAGGCCCCGGGGCGCATGGCTACACCTTC. It yields the protein CASSQEGGPGAHGYTF.

The genes are TRBV18 and TRBJ1-6; D unclear. The V and J ends lost 3 bases and 9 bases respectively, with 12 bases between them. CDR1 and CDR2 (germline): KGHSH, LQKENI. This CDR3 contains 14 residues. The CDR3 here is CASSPEPVRSPLHF. CDR3 DNA: TGTGCCAGCTCACCCGAGCCGGTACGTTCACCCCTCCACTTT.